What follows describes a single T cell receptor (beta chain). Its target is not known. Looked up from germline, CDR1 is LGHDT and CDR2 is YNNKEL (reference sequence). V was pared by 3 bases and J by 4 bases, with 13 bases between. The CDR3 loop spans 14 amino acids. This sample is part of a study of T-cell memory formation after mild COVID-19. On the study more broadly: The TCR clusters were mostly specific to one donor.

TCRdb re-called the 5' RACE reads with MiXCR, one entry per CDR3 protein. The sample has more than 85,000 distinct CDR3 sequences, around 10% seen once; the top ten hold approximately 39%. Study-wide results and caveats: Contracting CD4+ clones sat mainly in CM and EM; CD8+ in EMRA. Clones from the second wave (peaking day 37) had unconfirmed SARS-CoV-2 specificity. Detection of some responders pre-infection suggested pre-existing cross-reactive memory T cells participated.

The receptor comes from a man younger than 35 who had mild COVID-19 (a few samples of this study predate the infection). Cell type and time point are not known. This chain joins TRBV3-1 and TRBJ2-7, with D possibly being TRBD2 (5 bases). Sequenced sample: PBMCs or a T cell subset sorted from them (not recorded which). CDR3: CASSHGVGGYEQYF. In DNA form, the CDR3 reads TGTGCCAGCAGCCACGGGGTGGGCGGTTACGAGCAGTACTTC.